Each of the 22 T cell receptor beta chains below was sequenced from the same sample in a study of OX40 agonist ivuxolimab in advanced cancers. Clones were sequenced by immunoSEQ multiplex PCR, and TCRdb holds only the in-frame ones, with some missing. The table has more than 65,000 clones, 75% to 90% seen once. The input for sequencing was CD4+ or CD8+ T cells sorted from blood, taken in a trial of the OX40 agonist ivuxolimab. The receptor source for this set is an adult with an advanced solid tumor such as melanoma, head and neck, liver or kidney cancer.

This clone was recorded once. The CDR3 reads CASQQDQGAVETQYF. CDR3 DNA sequence: TGTGCCAGCCAGCAGGACCAGGGGGCCGTTGAGACCCAGTACTTC. The chain has TRBV7-9 and TRBJ2-5, with TRBD1 matching 8 bases. From germline, CDR1 is SEHNR and CDR2 FQNEAQ (reference sequence). J was trimmed by 5 bases and V by 8 bases; bases with no gene match: 13. The CDR3 contains 15 residues.

The chain has TRBV19 and TRBJ1-2; 7 bases align to TRBD1. V shed 7 bases and J 4 bases; nucleotides not matched to a gene: 9. Per germline, CDR1 LNHDA and CDR2 SQIVND (reference sequence). The CDR3 length is 14 residues. Here the CDR3 DNA reads TGTGCCAGTAATGACAGGGCTCCCTCCTATGGCTACACCTTC. Translating it yields CASNDRAPSYGYTF.

The rearrangement uses TRBV11-3 and TRBJ2-2; D call uncertain. Germline values: CDR1 SGHNT, CDR2 YENEEA. The CDR3 is made up of 13 amino acids. V was clipped by 7 bases and J by 1 base, with 7 bases between them. CDR3 amino acids: CASTARNTGELFF. CDR3 DNA sequence: TGTGCCAGCACGGCACGGAACACCGGGGAGCTGTTTTTT.

The V and J genes are TRBV19 and TRBJ2-1; TRBD2 is a possible D gene (5 bases). In germline, CDR1 is LNHDA, CDR2 SQIVND (reference sequence). Deletions cut 9 bases from V and 0 bases from J, with 15 bases between. The CDR3 is 15 residues long. The CDR3 DNA reads as TGTGCCAGCAGAGGGAAGGAGTACTCCTACAATGAGCAGTTCTTC. Amino acid sequence: CASRGKEYSYNEQFF.

This sequence joins TRBV6-1 and TRBJ1-2, with 9 bases matching TRBD1. J was trimmed by 0 bases and V by 4 bases; bases with no gene match: 9. The CDR3 has 17 amino acids. Germline values: CDR1 MNHNS, CDR2 SASEGT. Here the CDR3 reads CASSGRTGVLANYGYTF. CDR3 in DNA: TGTGCCAGCAGTGGACGGACAGGGGTACTGGCTAACTATGGCTACACCTTC.

The V call is TRBV6-5, the J call TRBJ2-1; D possibly corresponds to TRBD2 (5 bases). The germline CDR1 and CDR2 sequences are MNHEY and SVGAGI. CDR3 length equals 15 residues. Trimming left V 8 bases short and J 2 bases short, with 16 bases between. CDR3 protein: CASPRPRAAYNEQFF. The CDR3 DNA reads as TGTGCCAGCCCCAGACCGCGGGCCGCCTACAATGAGCAGTTCTTC.

The table lists this clone with a few counts. The V gene is TRBV7-2, the J gene TRBJ1-2, with TRBD1 as a possible D gene (5 bases). The length of the CDR3 is 14 residues. Trimming removed 4 bases from V and 3 bases from J, with 12 bases in between. The germline V gene has CDR1 SGHTA and CDR2 FQGNSA. CDR3 region: CASSSHAQDYGYTF. The CDR3 DNA reads as TGTGCCAGCAGCTCCCACGCACAGGACTATGGCTACACCTTC. Full variable domain (missing parts from reference TRBV7-2 and TRBJ1-2): GAGVSQSPSNKVTEKGKDVELRCDPISGHTALYWYRQSLGQGLEFLIYFQGNSAPDKSGLPSDRFSAERTGGSVSTLTIQRTQQEDSAVYLCASSSHAQDYGYTFGSGTRLTVV.

The chain is built from TRBV19 and TRBJ2-3; D call uncertain. Trimming stripped 5 bases from V and 4 bases from J, with 19 bases between. This CDR3 has 16 residues. Germline assignment: CDR1 LNHDA and CDR2 SQIVND (reference sequence). The CDR3 sequence is CASSPGLLRAPDTQYF. CDR3 coding DNA: TGTGCCAGTAGTCCTGGCCTACTACGGGCCCCAGATACGCAGTATTTT.

V is TRBV28 and J is TRBJ2-5, with TRBD1 matching over 8 bases. The CDR3 runs 15 residues. The ends lost 6 bases at V and 5 bases at J; junction bases unmatched: 11. Looked up from germline, CDR1 is MDHEN and CDR2 is SYDVKM. The CDR3: CASRSQKTGVETQYF. The DNA for the CDR3 is TGTGCCAGCAGGTCCCAAAAGACAGGGGTGGAGACCCAGTACTTC.

The chain links TRBV9 to TRBJ1-6; weak D call: TRBD1 (6 bases). The ends were cut back, 0 bases at V and 6 bases at J, with 13 bases in the middle. The CDR3 has 16 residues. Germline V gene data show CDR1 as SGDLS and CDR2 as YYNGEE. The CDR3 bases are TGTGCCAGCAGCGTAGCTTCGGGGGCTGGTAATTCACCCCTCCACTTT. Translating it yields CASSVASGAGNSPLHF.

CDR3 in DNA: TGTGCCTGGAACCAGGGGGCGGGCGAGCAGTACTTC. It yields the protein CAWNQGAGEQYF. The chain couples TRBV30 to TRBJ2-7, with 8 bases identical to TRBD1. This CDR3 has 12 amino acids. The germline gives CDR1 GTSNPN, CDR2 SVGIG (reference sequence). Trimming at V came to 4 bases and at J to 6 bases, leaving 5 bases not matched to a gene.

This chain links TRBV6-5 with TRBJ1-6; possible D gene TRBD1, 6 bases. V was pared by 2 bases and J by 10 bases, with 15 bases between. The CDR3 is made up of 15 amino acids. Germline CDR1 reads MNHEY; CDR2 reads SVGAGI. CDR3: CASSYEGRGRSPLHF. The CDR3 DNA follows: TGTGCCAGCAGTTACGAGGGCAGGGGACGGTCACCCCTCCACTTT.

The V gene is TRBV5-1, the J gene TRBJ2-1; 10 bases map to TRBD2. CDR1 and CDR2 from the germline V gene are SGHRS and YFSETQ. With V trimmed by 2 bases and J by 7 bases, 6 bases remained unmatched. This CDR3 has 15 residues. DNA of the CDR3: TGCGCCAGCAGCTTCCTAGCGGGAGAAACTAATGAGCAGTTCTTC. Translated: CASSFLAGETNEQFF.

The chain has TRBV30 and TRBJ2-5; 8 nucleotides match TRBD2. Looked up from germline, CDR1 is GTSNPN and CDR2 is SVGIG (reference sequence). This CDR3 is 12 amino acids long. Unmatched junction bases numbered 4, after V lost 5 bases and J lost 5 bases. The CDR3 region has the DNA TGTGCCTGGCCGACGGGGGGGGAGACCCAGTACTTC. The encoded protein is CAWPTGGETQYF.

The chain carries TRBV2 and TRBJ2-4; 7 nucleotides match TRBD2. The CDR3 is 14 amino acids. Per the germline V gene, CDR1 is SNHLY and CDR2 is FYNNEI. V shed 7 bases, J shed 7 bases, and the junction held 10 bases outside the gene matches. The DNA of the CDR3 is TGTGCCAGCACCCCCCCGGCGGGGGTGAACATTCAGTACTTC. Residues: CASTPPAGVNIQYF. The whole variable domain, filled in from reference TRBV2 and TRBJ2-4, reads EPEVTQTPSHQVTQMGQEVILRCVPISNHLYFYWYRQILGQKVEFLVSFYNNEISEKSEIFDDQFSVERPDGSNFTLKIRSTKLEDSAMYFCASTPPAGVNIQYFGAGTRLSVL.

The DNA of the CDR3 is TGTGCCAGCAGCTTGGAAGGACAGGGCACTGAAGCTTTCTTT. It encodes CASSLEGQGTEAFF. J is TRBJ1-1 and V is TRBV5-8, with 8 bases fitting TRBD1. The J segment lost 4 bases and the V segment lost 0 bases, leaving 2 bases of the junction unmatched. The CDR3 loop spans 14 amino acids. Per the germline V gene, CDR1 is SGHTS and CDR2 is YDEGEE.

Note on this clone: Germline and junction disagree at one end, which may indicate a read error. V and J are TRBV27 and TRBJ1-5, with D perhaps TRBD1 (5 bases). CDR1 and CDR2 (germline): MNHEY, SMNVEV (reference sequence). The CDR3 has 14 residues. The CDR3 nucleotides read TGTGCCAGCAGTTCGTCCGACAGCAAACAGCCCCAGCATTTT. This gives the protein CASSSSDSKQPQHF.

The rearrangement links TRBV29-1 to TRBJ2-3; D is ambiguous. The CDR3 loop spans 12 amino acids. Germline CDR1 and CDR2: SQVTM and ANQGSEA. Trimming stripped 4 bases from V and 6 bases from J, with 11 bases between. The CDR3, as DNA: TGCAGCGTTGTTCTACCCCCGGATACGCAGTATTTT. This codes for CSVVLPPDTQYF.

The rearrangement links TRBV5-1 to TRBJ1-6; TRBD1 agrees at 7 bases. The CDR3 has 17 residues. V lost 4 bases and J lost 6; bases outside the gene matches: 13. Looked up from germline, CDR1 is SGHRS and CDR2 is YFSETQ. CDR3 DNA sequence: TGCGCCAGCAGCGACCAATTCTACAGGGGTAGTAATTCACCCCTCCACTTT. This encodes CASSDQFYRGSNSPLHF.

This clone has only one observation. This chain links TRBV5-5 with TRBJ1-4, with D tentatively TRBD1 (6 bases). Trimming stripped 0 bases from V and 5 bases from J, with 17 bases between. Germline values: CDR1 SGHKS, CDR2 YYEKEE (reference sequence). This CDR3 spans 17 amino acids. The DNA of the CDR3 is TGTGCCAGCAGCTTGGCCCCAAAGTCAGGGGCCAATGAAAAACTGTTTTTT. Translated: CASSLAPKSGANEKLFF.

The chain recombines TRBV5-1 with TRBJ2-5; 8 bases are shared with TRBD1. CDR3 length: 14 residues. J gave up 2 bases and V 0 bases, and 0 bases lay outside the gene matches. Germline V lookup: CDR1 SGHRS, CDR2 YFSETQ. CDR3 amino acids: CASSLGQGQETQYF. CDR3 in DNA: TGCGCCAGCAGCTTGGGACAGGGGCAAGAGACCCAGTACTTC.

The chain combines TRBV7-2 with TRBJ2-6; no definite D call. Germline assignment: CDR1 SGHTA and CDR2 FQGNSA. The CDR3 contains 17 residues. V was clipped by 1 base and J by 0 bases, with 10 bases between them. The chain's CDR3 is CASSLVGSLSGANVLTF. The CDR3 nucleotides are TGTGCCAGCAGCTTAGTTGGCAGCCTCTCTGGGGCCAACGTCCTGACTTTC.